One and the same sample provided the 8 T cell receptor beta chains below, sequenced in a study of control samples from healthy donors and cancer patients (dated by TCRdb to between 2020 and 2021). Libraries were prepared through the immunoSEQ multiplex PCR assay. TCRdb's version of the immuneACCESS table is confined to in-frame rearrangements and falls short of the full clone set. An unresolved V gene accounts for under half of the shortfall where checked; the remainder is of unknown origin. This sample lists tens of thousands of clones; 88% were detected once. The ten largest clones take up about 15% of the sample. Sequencing was done on a sample of blood. These TCRs come from an older woman in good health.

This sequence joins TRBV7-9 and TRBJ1-1; 7 bases agree with TRBD1. In germline, CDR1 is SEHNR, CDR2 FQNEAQ (reference sequence). The V and J ends lost 4 bases and 3 bases, in that order; junction bases with no gene match: 5. CDR3 length: 14 residues. CDR3 protein: CASSSGTVDTEAFF. The CDR3 region has the DNA TGTGCCAGCAGCTCGGGGACAGTTGACACTGAAGCTTTCTTT. Based on the CDR3 plus reference TRBV7-9 and TRBJ1-1, the full variable domain is DTGVSQNPRHKITKRGQNVTFRCDPISEHNRLYWYRQTLGQGPEFLTYFQNEAQLEKSRLLSDRFSAERPKGSFSTLEIQRTEQGDSAMYLCASSSGTVDTEAFFGQGTRLTVV.

This chain uses TRBV2 with TRBJ1-3; D is unclear. CDR1 is SNHLY and CDR2 is FYNNEI in the germline V gene. CDR3 length equals 15 residues. Trimming took off 6 bases at V and 4 bases at J, with 16 bases between the two ends. CDR3 DNA: TGTGCCAGCAGCCTAGTAAACCAGCCGGGAAACACCATATATTTT. Translation gives CASSLVNQPGNTIYF.

The rearrangement links TRBV7-2 to TRBJ2-3, with D possibly TRBD1 on 6 matching bases. V lost 1 base and J 0 bases, leaving 8 bases between the germline ends. Germline CDR1 and CDR2: SGHTA and FQGNSA. The CDR3 is 15 residues long. The CDR3 region is CASSLVGASTDTQYF. CDR3 DNA: TGTGCCAGCAGCTTAGTGGGGGCTAGCACAGATACGCAGTATTTT.

The V gene is TRBV5-1, the J gene TRBJ2-1; 8 bases map to TRBD2. This CDR3 spans 13 amino acids. CDR1 and CDR2 from the germline V gene are SGHRS and YFSETQ. Trimming cost V 6 bases and J 3 bases; bases outside gene matches: 2. The CDR3 protein is CASMAGGYNEQFF. As DNA, the CDR3 is TGCGCCAGCATGGCGGGGGGCTACAATGAGCAGTTCTTC. Supplemented by reference TRBV5-1 and TRBJ2-1, the full variable domain reads KAGVTQTPRYLIKTRGQQVTLSCSPISGHRSVSWYQQTPGQGLQFLFEYFSETQRNKGNFPGRFSGRQFSNSRSEMNVSTLELGDSALYLCASMAGGYNEQFFGPGTRLTVL.

V and J are TRBV2 and TRBJ2-7, with D possibly TRBD1 on 6 matching bases. Trimming pared 8 bases from V and 7 bases from J, leaving 15 bases between. CDR1 and CDR2 from the germline V gene are SNHLY and FYNNEI. The CDR3 loop spans 12 amino acids. The CDR3 DNA is TGTGCCAGCCATCTACAAAGGGGGGAGCAGTACTTC. This translates into CASHLQRGEQYF.

This chain links TRBV5-1 with TRBJ2-3; perhaps TRBD2 as D (6 bases). This CDR3 is built from 13 residues. The germline V gene encodes CDR1 SGHRS and CDR2 YFSETQ. Trimming removed 0 bases at V and 5 bases at J, with 7 bases between. CDR3 in DNA: TGCGCCAGCAGCTTGGGCGGGGTAGATACGCAGTATTTT. Protein sequence: CASSLGGVDTQYF.

The chain recombines TRBV6-1 with TRBJ2-3; 9 bases fit TRBD2. V was clipped by 3 bases and J by 9 bases; unmatched bases: 10. Germline CDR1 reads MNHNS; CDR2 reads SASEGT. There are 15 residues in the CDR3. CDR3: CASSDPGLAPFTQYF. In DNA form, the CDR3 reads TGTGCCAGCAGTGACCCGGGACTAGCTCCTTTCACGCAGTATTTT.

This rearrangement joins TRBV6-1 to TRBJ2-7, with TRBD1 matching 8 bases. This CDR3 region has 18 residues. The germline gives CDR1 MNHNS, CDR2 SASEGT. V gave up 1 base and J gave up 2 bases; unmatched junction bases: 13. CDR3 protein: CASSEVVGQGPSPYEQYF. CDR3 DNA sequence: TGTGCCAGCAGTGAAGTGGTCGGACAGGGTCCTTCGCCCTACGAGCAGTACTTC.